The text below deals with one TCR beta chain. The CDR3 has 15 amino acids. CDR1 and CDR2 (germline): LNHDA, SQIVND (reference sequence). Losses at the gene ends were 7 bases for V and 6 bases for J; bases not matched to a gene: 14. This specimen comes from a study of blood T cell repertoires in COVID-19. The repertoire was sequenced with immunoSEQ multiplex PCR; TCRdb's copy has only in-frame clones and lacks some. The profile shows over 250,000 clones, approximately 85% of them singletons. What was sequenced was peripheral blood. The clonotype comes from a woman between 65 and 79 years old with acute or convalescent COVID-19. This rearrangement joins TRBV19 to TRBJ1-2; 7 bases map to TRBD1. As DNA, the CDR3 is TGTGCCAGTATGGGGAACAGGGGAGATCTCGATGGCTACACCTTC. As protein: CASMGNRGDLDGYTF.